This TCR beta chain was identified in a study of blood T cell repertoires in COVID-19. Sequencing was performed with immunoSEQ multiplex PCR; in TCRdb, only in-frame clones are kept and a portion is missing. The data show about 160,000 clones, with more than 85% seen just once and 0.58% held by the top ten. The CDR3 contains 15 residues. J lost 2 bases, V lost 6 bases, and 10 bases had no gene match. Germline V lookup: CDR1 LGHDT, CDR2 YNNKEL (reference sequence). This clonotype originated in a man aged 60-69 years with COVID-19, enrolled during active disease. The sequenced sample was peripheral blood. The rearrangement links TRBV3-1 (or the pseudogene TRBV3-2) to TRBJ2-7, with 7 bases matching TRBD1. CDR3 DNA sequence: TGTGCCAGCAGAAAGACAGGGACATCGCCCTACGAGCAGTACTTC. Amino acid sequence: CASRKTGTSPYEQYF.